The clone carrying this TCR beta chain has just one count. The source of the sample is a study of control samples from healthy donors and cancer patients. TCRdb's table, derived via immunoSEQ multiplex PCR, lists solely in-frame clones and lacks some. The sample holds roughly 160,000 clones, almost 90% seen once. Germline V gene sequence: CDR1 MDHEN, CDR2 SYDVKM. V dropped 5 bases and J dropped 2 bases, with 13 bases sitting between them. The CDR3 covers 14 residues. The receptor was derived from a woman in her twenties or thirties in good health. The rearrangement joins TRBV28 to TRBJ2-7; maybe TRBD1 (6 bases). The sequenced sample was blood. CDR3 nucleotide sequence: TGTGCCAGCAGTGCCCCCCGGACAGCCTACGAGCAGTACTTC. Translation: CASSAPRTAYEQYF. Drawing the rest from reference TRBV28 and TRBJ2-7, the complete variable domain is DVKVTQSSRYLVKRTGEKVFLECVQDMDHENMFWYRQDPGLGLRLIYFSYDVKMKEKGDIPEGYSVSREKKERFSLILESASTNQTSMYLCASSAPRTAYEQYFGPGTRLTVT.